This T cell receptor (beta chain) was retrieved from a study of blood T cells in healthy people across ages. The second PCR ran about 6 to 11 cycles with a sample-barcoded 5' primer and J-beta primers. Every single cDNA molecule received a tag from a template-switch adaptor with 12 random nucleotides. TCRdb itself ran the 5' RACE reads through MiXCR, one entry per CDR3 protein. The table records some 920,000 distinct CDR3 sequences, about 53% of them present only once. Study-level findings and limits: PBMCs were not sorted, which prevented a conclusive comparison of naive versus antigen-experienced cells. In older individuals, TCR beta diversity per million T cells was lower, falling roughly linearly with age.

Germline CDR1 reads MNHEY; CDR2 reads SVGAGI. V was shortened by 5 bases and J by 5 bases, with 13 bases between the two germline ends. This CDR3 is 14 amino acids long. Turning to this clonotype: The antigen remains undetermined.

The receptor was derived from a woman aged 60-75 years in good health. Sequenced material: blood. This chain joins TRBV6-5 and TRBJ2-1; D is unclear. The DNA for the CDR3 is TGTGCCAGCAGTCGCGACCCGCCCGACAATGAGCAGTTCTTC. This gives the protein CASSRDPPDNEQFF.